These 14 T cell receptor beta chains originate from one sample sequenced in a study of shared clonotypes between healthy human individuals (dated by TCRdb to about 2020). The library relied on the immunoSEQ multiplex PCR assay. Not all clones reach the TCRdb copy of this immuneACCESS table, which keeps in-frame sequences only. Checked studies attribute under half of the gap to unresolved V genes and leave the rest unexplained. Present in this sample are about 1 million clones, around 75% of which were seen just once. Over 1.3% of the sample belongs to the ten largest clones. The sample consisted of memory CD4+ T cells sorted from blood. According to the study, the label for this sample's cell subset or site signals: CD45RA-negative fraction. All receptors come from a man younger than 35 in good health.

The rearrangement joins TRBV6-5 to TRBJ1-6; D is ambiguous. Deletions cut 5 bases from V and 2 bases from J, with 7 bases between. This CDR3 is 14 amino acids long. The V gene's germline CDR1 is MNHEY and CDR2 SVGAGI. CDR3 protein: CASSPGPYNSPLHF. The CDR3 DNA is TGTGCCAGCAGTCCGGGCCCCTATAATTCACCCCTCCACTTT.

The chain couples TRBV9 to TRBJ2-3, with D unresolved. The ends were cut back, 4 bases at V and 4 bases at J, with 7 bases in the middle. CDR1 is SGDLS, CDR2 YYNGEE, per germline. This CDR3 comprises 12 residues. The CDR3 loop reads CASSPLADTQYF. The CDR3 nucleotides read TGTGCCAGCAGCCCTCTTGCAGATACGCAGTATTTT.

CDR3 sequence: CAWKSWGELFF. The CDR3 bases are TGTGCCTGGAAGAGTTGGGGTGAGCTGTTTTTT. This chain connects TRBV30 to TRBJ2-2, with no clear D. This CDR3 region has 11 residues. CDR1 is GTSNPN and CDR2 is SVGIG in the germline V gene (reference sequence). V gave up 4 bases and J gave up 11 bases, with 11 bases separating them.

The J gene is TRBJ2-7, the V gene TRBV11-1, with D possibly matching TRBD1 (5 bases). This CDR3 comprises 14 residues. The germline CDR1 and CDR2 sequences are SGHAT and FQDESV (reference sequence). Trimming took 5 bases from V and 5 from J, leaving 16 bases between them. In DNA form, the CDR3 reads TGTGCCAGCAGCCCAGGGCTGGCTTTCGACGAGCAGTACTTC. Its translation is CASSPGLAFDEQYF.

For this clone: Additional DNA sequences in this sample encode the identical CDR3. The CDR3 region has the DNA TGTGCCAGCAGTTTTAGAGGGGGGAGCTCCTACGAGCAGTACTTC. It yields the protein CASSFRGGSSYEQYF. The rearrangement uses TRBV27 and TRBJ2-7, with D possibly being TRBD1 or TRBD2 (6 bases each). The CDR3 runs 15 residues. V was pared by 3 bases and J by 0 bases, with 12 bases between. Looked up from germline, CDR1 is MNHEY and CDR2 is SMNVEV (reference sequence).

Regarding this clone: Other DNA sequences of this sample code for an identical CDR3. V and J are TRBV2 and TRBJ2-1, with a tentative D call TRBD2 (5 bases). V was clipped by 3 bases and J by 10 bases, with 10 bases between them. This CDR3 region has 12 residues. Germline assignment: CDR1 SNHLY and CDR2 FYNNEI. CDR3 region: CASSEELGEQFF. Written as DNA, the CDR3 is TGTGCCAGCAGTGAGGAACTAGGAGAGCAGTTCTTC.

This chain links TRBV18 with TRBJ1-5; perhaps TRBD1 as D (6 bases). CDR1 is KGHSH, CDR2 LQKENI, per germline. The CDR3 consists of 14 residues. The V and J ends lost 2 bases and 10 bases respectively, with 15 bases between them. CDR3 in DNA: TGTGCCAGCTCACCATTAGGGGCAGGGGAACCCCAGCATTTT. The encoded protein is CASSPLGAGEPQHF.

The V and J genes are TRBV9 and TRBJ2-1; D remains unclear. Germline values: CDR1 SGDLS, CDR2 YYNGEE. V gave up 0 bases and J gave up 1 base, with 5 bases separating them. There are 14 residues in the CDR3. The CDR3 DNA reads TGTGCCAGCAGCGTAGTCCAATCCTACAATGAGCAGTTCTTC. It translates to CASSVVQSYNEQFF.

This rearrangement joins TRBV7-2 to TRBJ1-2; 8 bases match TRBD1. The CDR3 is 13 amino acids. Germline V lookup: CDR1 SGHTA, CDR2 FQGNSA. V lost 5 bases and J lost 8; bases outside the gene matches: 7. As DNA, the CDR3 is TGTGCCAGCAGCACACGACAGGGGTTGGGCTACACCTTC. Translated, it gives CASSTRQGLGYTF. The entire variable domain, with the rest obtained from reference TRBV7-2 and TRBJ1-2, is as follows: GAGVSQSPSNKVTEKGKDVELRCDPISGHTALYWYRQSLGQGLEFLIYFQGNSAPDKSGLPSDRFSAERTGGSVSTLTIQRTQQEDSAVYLCASSTRQGLGYTFGSGTRLTVV.

This chain connects TRBV7-2 to TRBJ2-1; 13 bases are a match to TRBD2. This CDR3 region has 15 residues. Germline V lookup: CDR1 SGHTA, CDR2 FQGNSA. The V gene end was trimmed by 2 bases and the J gene end by 6 bases; junction bases not matched to a gene: 1. DNA for the CDR3: TGTGCCAGCAGCTTATGGACTAGCGGGAGCAATGAGCAGTTCTTC. Translated: CASSLWTSGSNEQFF.

The chain uses TRBV13 and TRBJ2-7; 11 nucleotides match TRBD2. Germline CDR1 and CDR2: PRHDT and FYEKMQ (reference sequence). The V gene end was trimmed by 5 bases and the J gene end by 1 base; junction bases not matched to a gene: 1. The CDR3 has 14 residues. The CDR3 DNA follows: TGTGCCAGCAGCCTAGCGGGAGGATCCTACGAGCAGTACTTC. It encodes CASSLAGGSYEQYF.

Details on this clone: Germline is not matched at one junction end, which may reflect a read error. V and J are TRBV5-6 and TRBJ2-5; D gene unclear. This CDR3 region has 14 residues. The germline V gene has CDR1 SGHDT and CDR2 YYEEEE. In DNA form, the CDR3 reads TGTGCCAGCGGCTTTGGGGAACGAGTAGAGACCCAGTACTTC. It translates to CASGFGERVETQYF.

The chain links TRBV11-2 to TRBJ2-7, with D tentatively TRBD1 (6 bases). The germline V gene has CDR1 SGHAT and CDR2 FQNNGV. The CDR3 length is 15 residues. V lost 2 bases and J lost 2, with 13 bases in between. Here the CDR3 DNA reads TGTGCCAGCAGCTTAAACAGGGTGAGTCCCTACGAGCAGTACTTC. Protein sequence: CASSLNRVSPYEQYF.

The J gene is TRBJ1-1, the V gene TRBV19; no clear D. The germline V and J ends were trimmed by 3 bases and 0 bases, with 17 bases remaining between them. CDR3 length: 17 residues. Germline assignment: CDR1 LNHDA and CDR2 SQIVND (reference sequence). The CDR3 protein is CASSIRASDRMNTEAFF. CDR3 in DNA: TGTGCCAGTAGTATTAGGGCGTCTGATCGCATGAACACTGAAGCTTTCTTT.